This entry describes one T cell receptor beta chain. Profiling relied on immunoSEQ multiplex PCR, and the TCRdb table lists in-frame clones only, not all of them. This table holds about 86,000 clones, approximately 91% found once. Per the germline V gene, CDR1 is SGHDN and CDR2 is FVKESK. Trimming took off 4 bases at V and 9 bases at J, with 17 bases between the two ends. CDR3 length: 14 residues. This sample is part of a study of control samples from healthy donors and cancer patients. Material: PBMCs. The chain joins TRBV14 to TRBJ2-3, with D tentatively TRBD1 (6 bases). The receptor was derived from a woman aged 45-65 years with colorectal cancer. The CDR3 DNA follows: TGTGCCAGCAGCCTGATCTCGCAGGGGATCACGCAGTATTTT. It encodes CASSLISQGITQYF.